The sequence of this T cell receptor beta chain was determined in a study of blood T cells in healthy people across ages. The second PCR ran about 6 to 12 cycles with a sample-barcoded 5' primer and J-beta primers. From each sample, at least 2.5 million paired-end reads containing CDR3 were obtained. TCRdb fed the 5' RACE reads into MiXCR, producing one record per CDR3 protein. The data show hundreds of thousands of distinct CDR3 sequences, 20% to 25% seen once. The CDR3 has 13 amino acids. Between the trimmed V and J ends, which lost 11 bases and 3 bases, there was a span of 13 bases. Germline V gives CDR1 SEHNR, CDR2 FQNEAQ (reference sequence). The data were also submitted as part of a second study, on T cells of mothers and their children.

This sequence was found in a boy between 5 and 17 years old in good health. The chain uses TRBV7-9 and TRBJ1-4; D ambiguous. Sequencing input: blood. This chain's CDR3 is CAASASANEKLFF. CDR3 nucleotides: TGTGCCGCGTCGGCCTCCGCTAATGAAAAACTGTTTTTT.